This T cell receptor (beta chain) is drawn from a study of human T cells and chemical hapten exposure (dated by TCRdb to the early 2020s). For the wider study: Libraries were pooled for sequencing, and variation in per-sample TCR yields was attributed mainly to small differences in library volumes within the pool. Peripheral blood TCR repertoire changes were tracked in vivo in alopecia patients during primary and secondary sensitization to the hapten diphenylcyclopropenone (DPC).

What the research found in general, with its limitations: The number of TCRs above 1 in 1000 frequency did not change with DPC sensitization; there was no evidence of global repertoire structure alterations. Repeated subsampling changed both the strength of the expansion versus patch-test correlation and the threshold at which the correlation became significant.

Unfractionated whole blood was collected in Tempus Blood RNA tubes, and total RNA was extracted from that blood. Four or five healthy volunteers acted as controls for TCR sequencing and had blood drawn at day 0, 2 weeks and 6 weeks. Library preparation attached unique molecular identifiers to individual cDNA molecules for quantitative, reproducible TCR counting. From each blood RNA sample, both TCR alpha and TCR beta chains were sequenced. In the paper's pipeline: The median number of TCRs per sample was 90,000 to 100,000, ranging from 23,224 to 690,600. The Decombinator software suite was used to annotate V, J and CDR3 in the TCR reads. To make PS versus PT1 abundance plots, every sample was subsampled to the same number of TCRs (28,000). Expanded TCRs were defined as absent before sensitization and observed at least eight times at the 2-week time point. TCRdb itself trimmed the public reads at Q25 with fastp, ran MiXCR and retained productive beta chains. Rows are unified per CDR3 protein, each entry keeping the most common DNA and genes. In this record, the V and J calls reflect TCRdb's handling and not the investigators' own analysis. The sample yields 100,000 to 150,000 distinct CDR3 sequences; approximately 9% were counted once. The top ten clonotypes cover about 1.4% of the sample.

This clonotype was detected ten times or more. Its antigen is not yet known. No base quality information exists; no much larger clone differs at one position. CDR1 SGHVS and CDR2 FNYEAQ are derived from the germline V gene. Trimming takes 4 bases off V and 5 bases off J; junction bases not matched to a gene: 8. The CDR3 sequence holds 15 residues, the cysteine and phenylalanine included. Just CDR3 DNA is preserved here, 45 bases in frame from base 1. Sequenced sample: whole blood. The origin of this receptor is a human donor in good health. Some clones in this sample may be carry-over from other donors' samples. Donor details come from another sample of the same person, matched by shared clones. The chain employs TRBV7-6 and TRBJ1-5; TRBD1 aligns with 7 central bases. The CDR3 protein: CASSSAQGPDQPQHF. In nucleotides, the sequence is TGTGCCAGCAGCTCGGCACAGGGGCCGGATCAGCCCCAGCATTTT.